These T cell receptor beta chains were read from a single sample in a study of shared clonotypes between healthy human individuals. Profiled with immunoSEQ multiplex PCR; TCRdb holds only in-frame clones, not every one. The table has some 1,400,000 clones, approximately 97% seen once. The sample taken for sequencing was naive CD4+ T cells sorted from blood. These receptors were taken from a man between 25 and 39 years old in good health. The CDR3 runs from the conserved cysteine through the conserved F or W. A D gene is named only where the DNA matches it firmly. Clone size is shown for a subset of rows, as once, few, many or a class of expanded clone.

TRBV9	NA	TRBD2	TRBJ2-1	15	CASSGPGTSLNEQFF	TGTGCCAGCAGCGGTCCCGGGACTAGTTTAAATGAGCAGTTCTTC
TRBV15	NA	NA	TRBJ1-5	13	CATSPTGNQPQHF	TGTGCCACCAGCCCCACCGGCAATCAGCCCCAGCATTTT
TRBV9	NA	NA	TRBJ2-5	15	CASSVDFGGRETQYF	TGTGCCAGCAGCGTAGACTTCGGTGGTAGAGAGACCCAGTACTTC
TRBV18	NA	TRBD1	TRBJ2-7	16	CASSLKTGGNVNEQYF	TGTGCCAGCTCACTGAAGACAGGGGGAAACGTAAACGAGCAGTACTTC
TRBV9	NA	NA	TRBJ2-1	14	CASSVVDSWGEQFF	TGTGCCAGCAGCGTAGTGGACTCTTGGGGTGAGCAGTTCTTC
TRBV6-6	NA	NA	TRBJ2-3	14	CASSYGLGPDTQYF	TGTGCCAGCAGTTACGGTCTTGGGCCAGATACGCAGTATTTT
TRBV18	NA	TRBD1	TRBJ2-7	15	CASSLRQGAVDEQYF	TGTGCCAGCTCACTACGACAGGGGGCAGTCGACGAGCAGTACTTC
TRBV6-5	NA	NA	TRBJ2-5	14	CASSSALYQETQYF	TGTGCCAGCAGTTCGGCCCTGTACCAAGAGACCCAGTACTTC
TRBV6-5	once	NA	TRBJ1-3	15	CASSYGAYSGNTIYF	TGTGCCAGCAGTTACGGGGCATACTCTGGAAACACCATATATTTT
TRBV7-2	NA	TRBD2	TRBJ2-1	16	CASRPTGTSGGDEQFF	TGTGCCAGCAGGCCGACCGGGACTAGCGGGGGGGACGAGCAGTTCTTC
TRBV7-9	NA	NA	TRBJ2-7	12	CASSSSPSEQYF	TGTGCCAGCAGCTCTAGCCCCTCCGAGCAGTACTTC
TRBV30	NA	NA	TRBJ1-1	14	CAWSSLGARTEAFF	TGTGCCTGGAGTAGTTTGGGGGCGCGCACTGAAGCTTTCTTT
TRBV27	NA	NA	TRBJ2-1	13	CASQGGFYNEQFF	TGTGCCAGTCAGGGGGGGTTCTACAATGAGCAGTTCTTC
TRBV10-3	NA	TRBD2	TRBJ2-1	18	CAISDPTTSGRARNEQFF	TGTGCCATCAGTGACCCGACGACTAGCGGGAGGGCACGCAATGAGCAGTTCTTC
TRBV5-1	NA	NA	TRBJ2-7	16	CASSPKGGSTSYEQYF	TGCGCCAGCAGCCCGAAGGGGGGCTCGACTTCCTACGAGCAGTACTTC
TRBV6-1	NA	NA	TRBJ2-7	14	CASIMAGSGYEQYF	TGTGCCAGCATCATGGCGGGGAGTGGCTACGAGCAGTACTTC
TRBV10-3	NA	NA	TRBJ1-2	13	CAISKSDGEGYTF	TGTGCCATCAGCAAATCGGACGGGGAAGGCTACACCTTC
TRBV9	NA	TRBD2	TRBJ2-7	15	CASSVGPLAGDEQYF	TGTGCCAGCAGCGTAGGACCACTAGCGGGGGACGAGCAGTACTTC
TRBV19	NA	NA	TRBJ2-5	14	CASSITGFGETQYF	TGTGCCAGTAGTATAACGGGTTTTGGGGAGACCCAGTACTTC
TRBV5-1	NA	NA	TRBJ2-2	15	CASSPNLGNTGELFF	TGCGCCAGCAGCCCTAACCTCGGGAACACCGGGGAGCTGTTTTTT
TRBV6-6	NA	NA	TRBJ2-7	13	CASSARGNGEQYF	TGTGCCAGCTCAGCCAGGGGAAATGGCGAGCAGTACTTC
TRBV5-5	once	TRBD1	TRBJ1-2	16	CASSLGSGGIQYGYTF	TGTGCCAGCAGCTTGGGATCAGGGGGCATTCAATATGGCTACACCTTC
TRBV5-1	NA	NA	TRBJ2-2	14	CASRFSGNTGELFF	TGCGCCAGCCGCTTTTCCGGAAACACCGGGGAGCTGTTTTTT
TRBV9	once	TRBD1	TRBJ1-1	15	CASSEGQRMNTEAFF	TGTGCCAGCAGCGAGGGACAGCGAATGAACACTGAAGCTTTCTTT
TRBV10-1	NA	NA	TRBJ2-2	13	CASSYTNTGELFF	TGCGCCAGCAGTTACACGAACACCGGGGAGCTGTTTTTT
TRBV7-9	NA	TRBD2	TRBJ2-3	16	CASSLVLAGPTDTQYF	TGTGCCAGCAGCTTAGTACTAGCGGGTCCCACAGATACGCAGTATTTT
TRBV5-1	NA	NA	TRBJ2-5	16	CASSLDPHQAVETQYF	TGCGCCAGCAGCTTAGATCCCCACCAGGCGGTAGAGACCCAGTACTTC
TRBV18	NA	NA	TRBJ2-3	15	CASSPGGLKTDTQYF	TGTGCCAGCTCACCAGGCGGGTTAAAGACAGATACGCAGTATTTT
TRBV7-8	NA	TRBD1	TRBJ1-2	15	CASSLARTGDSRNTF	TGTGCCAGCAGCTTAGCCCGGACAGGAGACTCCCGCAACACCTTC
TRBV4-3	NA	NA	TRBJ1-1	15	CASSQDLLGQKRTFF	TGCGCCAGCAGCCAAGATTTACTTGGGCAGAAGAGAACTTTCTTT
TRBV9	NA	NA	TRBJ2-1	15	CASSVGVATLSWQFF	TGTGCCAGCAGCGTAGGAGTAGCGACTCTGAGCTGGCAGTTCTTC
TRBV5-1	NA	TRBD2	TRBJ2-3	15	CASSPGLAGTDTQYF	TGCGCCAGCAGCCCAGGACTAGCGGGAACAGATACGCAGTATTTT
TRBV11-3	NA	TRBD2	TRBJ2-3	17	CASSLGTSGRASDTQYF	TGTGCCAGCAGCCTTGGGACTAGCGGGAGGGCCTCAGATACGCAGTATTTT
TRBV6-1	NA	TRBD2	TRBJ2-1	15	CASSPSGRGSNEQFF	TGTGCCAGCAGTCCGAGCGGGAGGGGTTCTAATGAGCAGTTCTTC
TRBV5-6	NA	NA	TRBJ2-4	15	CASSFRQVGKNIQYF	TGTGCCAGCAGCTTTCGACAGGTTGGCAAAAACATTCAGTACTTC
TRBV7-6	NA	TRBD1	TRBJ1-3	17	CASSLFPRTGPGNTIYF	TGTGCCAGCAGCTTATTCCCCAGGACAGGGCCTGGAAACACCATATATTTT
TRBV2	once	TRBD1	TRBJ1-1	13	CASTPDRELEAFF	TGTGCCAGCACTCCGGACAGGGAACTTGAAGCTTTCTTT
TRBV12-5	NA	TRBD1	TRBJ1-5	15	CASAPGTGANQPQHF	TGTGCTAGTGCCCCGGGGACAGGGGCCAATCAGCCCCAGCATTTT